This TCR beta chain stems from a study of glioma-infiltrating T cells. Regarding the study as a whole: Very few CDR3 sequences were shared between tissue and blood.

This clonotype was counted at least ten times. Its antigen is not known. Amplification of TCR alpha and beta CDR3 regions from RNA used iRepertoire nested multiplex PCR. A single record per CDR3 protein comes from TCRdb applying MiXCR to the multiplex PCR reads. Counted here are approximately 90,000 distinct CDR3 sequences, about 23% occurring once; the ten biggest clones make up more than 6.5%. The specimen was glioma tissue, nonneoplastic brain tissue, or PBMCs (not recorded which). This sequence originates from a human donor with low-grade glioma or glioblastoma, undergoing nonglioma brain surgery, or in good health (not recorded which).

The DNA for the CDR3 is TGTGCCAGCAGCTTATTGGAGGGAAAACAGAATGAGCAGTTCTTC. It specifies CASSLLEGKQNEQFF. The chain uses TRBV7-9 and TRBJ2-1; tentative D call: TRBD2 (6 bases). V lost 2 bases and J lost 7, with 15 bases in between. The CDR3 contains 15 residues. The germline CDR1 and CDR2 sequences are SEHNR and FQNEAQ (reference sequence).